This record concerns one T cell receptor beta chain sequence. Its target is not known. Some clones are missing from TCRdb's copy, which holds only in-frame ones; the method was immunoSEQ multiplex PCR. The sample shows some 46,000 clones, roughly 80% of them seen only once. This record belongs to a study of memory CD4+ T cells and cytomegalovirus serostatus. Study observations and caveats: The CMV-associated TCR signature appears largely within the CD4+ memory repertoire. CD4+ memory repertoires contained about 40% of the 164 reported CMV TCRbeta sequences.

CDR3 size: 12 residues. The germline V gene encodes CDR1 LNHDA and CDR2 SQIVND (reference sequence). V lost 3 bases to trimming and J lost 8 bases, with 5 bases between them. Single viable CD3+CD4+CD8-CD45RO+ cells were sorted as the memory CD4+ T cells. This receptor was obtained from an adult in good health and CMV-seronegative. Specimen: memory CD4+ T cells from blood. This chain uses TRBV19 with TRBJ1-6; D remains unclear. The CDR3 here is CASSIWDSPLHF. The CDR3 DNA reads TGTGCCAGTAGTATCTGGGATTCACCCCTCCACTTT. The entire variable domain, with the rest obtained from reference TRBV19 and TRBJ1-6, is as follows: DGGITQSPKYLFRKEGQNVTLSCEQNLNHDAMYWYRQDPGQGLRLIYYSQIVNDFQKGDIAEGYSVSREKKESFPLTVTSAQKNPTAFYLCASSIWDSPLHFGNGTRLTVT.